The source of this T cell receptor beta chain is a study of blood T cell repertoires in COVID-19. Across the whole study: COVID-19 samples, acute and convalescent, were from the United States, Italy and Spain. Sources were T cells, B-cell-depleted T cells, or PBMCs; the material itself was cDNA or gDNA.

Under the authors' procedure: Cell counts per sample came from amplifying reference gene primers. The assay was immunoSEQ multiplex PCR, and TCRdb's table has in-frame clones only and misses some. V and J calls and clone size are given by that table; D and trimming were obtained from the DNA. The sample holds 90,000 to 110,000 clones, approximately 80% seen once. Germline V gene sequence: CDR1 SGDLS, CDR2 YYNGEE. CDR3 size: 13 residues. V was clipped by 0 bases and J by 14 bases, with 14 bases between them. The specimen was peripheral blood. This rearrangement joins TRBV9 to TRBJ2-2; D unresolved. The receptor's source is a woman in her forties or fifties with acute or convalescent COVID-19. In nucleotides, the CDR3 is TGTGCCAGCAGCGTAGTCCCTGAATCAGGTCTGTTTTTT. Protein sequence: CASSVVPESGLFF.